This TCR beta chain was documented in a study of blood T cell repertoires in COVID-19. Study summary: The cDNA or gDNA used as material had been derived from T cells, B-cell-depleted T cells, or PBMCs.

After removal of 5 bases from V and 0 bases from J, the junction contained 2 bases not matched to a gene. The CDR3 loop spans 15 amino acids. CDR1 KGHDR and CDR2 SFDVKD come from the germline V gene. Here immunoSEQ multiplex PCR was the method, and the copy in TCRdb shows in-frame clones only, minus some. The table lists some 50,000 clones, around 83% of them singletons. Sequenced material: peripheral blood. The origin of this receptor is an elderly woman with acute or convalescent COVID-19. The V gene is TRBV24-1, the J gene TRBJ2-2; 7 positions agree with TRBD1. The chain's CDR3 is CATSGGTANTGELFF. The CDR3 region has the DNA TGTGCCACCAGTGGGGGGACAGCGAACACCGGGGAGCTGTTTTTT.